The clone carrying this TCR beta chain was detected only once. The data are from a study of blood T cell repertoires in COVID-19. The wider study: Sources were T cells, B-cell-depleted T cells, or PBMCs; the material itself was cDNA or gDNA.

In the authors' workflow: Reference gene primer amplification gave estimated nucleated cell counts. Produced via immunoSEQ multiplex PCR; TCRdb's table is partial and in-frame only. D and trimming were read from the DNA, whereas the V and J calls and clone size are those reported in that table. The sample has 150,000 to 200,000 clones; approximately 90% are singletons. The specimen was peripheral blood. This TCR derives from a man aged 30 to 39 with COVID-19, enrolled during active disease.

The CDR3 loop reads CASSSNRDRGEKLFF. In DNA, the CDR3 is TGCGCCAGCAGCTCGAACCGGGACAGGGGAGAAAAACTGTTTTTT. The chain employs TRBV5-1 and TRBJ1-4, with 10 bases matching TRBD1. The germline V gene has CDR1 SGHRS and CDR2 YFSETQ. This CDR3 contains 15 residues. Germline trimming cut 3 bases from V and 8 bases from J; bases unmatched to any gene: 7.